This T cell receptor beta chain was captured by sequencing in a study of T cells in Graves' hyperthyroidism and ophthalmopathy. Findings and limits, study-wide: Model-based prediction identified ophthalmopathy a median roughly 6.1 months prior to its onset.

The length of the CDR3 is 13 residues. The V end was cut by 7 bases, the J end by 6 bases, with 15 bases between. In germline, CDR1 is MNHEY, CDR2 SVGAGI. Amplification of TCR beta CDR3 regions was performed using RNA transcripts as template. HTBI primers were used for first-round RT-PCR of the TCR CDR3. TCRdb passed the multiplex PCR reads through MiXCR, listing each CDR3 protein once. The profile shows about 300,000 distinct CDR3 sequences, less than 30% of them singletons. Hyperthyroidism was newly diagnosed in patients aged 18 to 65 (duration under 2 months). This clonotype was observed many times. Antigen specificity is unknown.

The material sequenced was blood. The gene calls are TRBV6-5 and TRBJ1-1; D unclear. This receptor was identified in a middle-aged man with Graves' hyperthyroidism that later progressed to Graves' ophthalmopathy. CDR3 loop: CASITSRGSEAFF. DNA of the CDR3: TGTGCCAGCATAACCTCCCGGGGTTCTGAAGCTTTCTTT.